These T cell receptor beta chains were read from a single sample in a study of cytomegalovirus exposure and HLA in healthy donors. Method: immunoSEQ multiplex PCR; TCRdb's copy keeps in-frame clones and lacks some. The table has about 74,000 clones, around 94% seen once. Sample: PBMCs. These receptors all come from a woman younger than 35 in good health and CMV-seropositive. Each CDR3 is given with its conserved first and last residue. D genes are given only for firm matches. Clone size is not always given. Where it is, it says once, few, many or a class for expanded clones.

size	V	J	D	CDR3	DNA
NA	TRBV7-2	TRBJ2-7	NA	CASSLGLAPTLSSYEQYF	TGTGCCAGCAGCTTAGGGCTAGCTCCCACTCTCAGCTCCTACGAGCAGTACTTC
NA	TRBV7-2	TRBJ1-1	TRBD1	CASSLPRQGLNTEAFF	TGTGCCAGCAGCTTACCCCGACAGGGTCTGAACACTGAAGCTTTCTTT
once	TRBV18	TRBJ2-2	NA	CASSPRLSRGNTGELFF	TGTGCCAGCTCACCAAGGTTGTCGCGGGGCAACACCGGGGAGCTGTTTTTT
NA	TRBV7-3	TRBJ2-1	TRBD2	CASSTGLAGSRQFF	TGTGCCAGCAGCACGGGACTAGCGGGGTCCCGACAGTTCTTC
NA	TRBV15	TRBJ2-3	TRBD1	CATSAHGTGHTDTQYF	TGTGCCACCAGCGCACACGGGACAGGGCACACAGATACGCAGTATTTT
NA	TRBV7-2	TRBJ2-1	TRBD2	CASSKPGLEGNEQFF	TGTGCCAGCAGCAAGCCGGGACTAGAAGGCAATGAGCAGTTCTTC
NA	TRBV11-2	TRBJ2-5	NA	CASSLFTDQETQYF	TGTGCCAGCAGCTTATTCACAGACCAAGAGACCCAGTACTTC
NA	TRBV30	TRBJ2-7	TRBD1	CAWSGTGGEQYF	TGTGCCTGGAGCGGGACAGGTGGGGAGCAGTACTTC
NA	TRBV9	TRBJ2-7	TRBD1	CASSSLGQGSYEQYF	TGTGCCAGCAGCTCCTTGGGACAGGGATCCTACGAGCAGTACTTC
NA	TRBV19	TRBJ2-5	TRBD1	CASSEQGHETQYF	TGTGCCAGTAGTGAACAGGGGCACGAGACCCAGTACTTC
NA	TRBV19	TRBJ2-5	TRBD2	CASRPTSGVGETQYF	TGTGCCAGTCGCCCGACTAGCGGGGTTGGGGAGACCCAGTACTTC
NA	TRBV19	TRBJ1-2	NA	CASSLEGVYGYTF	TGTGCCAGTAGCCTCGAGGGGGTCTATGGCTACACCTTC
NA	TRBV7-2	TRBJ2-7	TRBD2	CASSLLGGGYEQYF	TGTGCCAGCAGCTTATTGGGGGGGGGCTACGAGCAGTACTTC
NA	TRBV11-2	TRBJ2-7	TRBD1	CASSLAQGSPYEQYF	TGTGCCAGCAGCTTAGCACAGGGGTCCCCCTACGAGCAGTACTTC
NA	TRBV18	TRBJ2-5	NA	CASSPRGKETQYF	TGTGCCAGCTCACCTCGGGGAAAGGAGACCCAGTACTTC
few	TRBV19	TRBJ2-6	NA	CASSIRGAGANVLTF	TGTGCCAGTAGTATCAGGGGTGCTGGGGCCAACGTCCTGACTTTC
NA	TRBV5-6	TRBJ2-5	NA	CASTRTEETQYF	TGTGCCAGCACCCGGACAGAAGAGACCCAGTACTTC
NA	TRBV2	TRBJ2-7	NA	CASSGTVSSYEQYF	TGTGCCAGCAGTGGGACAGTCAGCTCCTACGAGCAGTACTTC
NA	TRBV5-1	TRBJ2-3	TRBD2	CASSPERGTTDTQYF	TGCGCCAGCAGCCCGGAGCGGGGGACTACAGATACGCAGTATTTT
once	TRBV7-9	TRBJ2-7	TRBD1	CASSSGQYYEQYF	TGTGCCAGCAGCTCGGGACAGTACTACGAGCAGTACTTC
NA	TRBV11-2	TRBJ2-1	TRBD1	CASTTDRGSYNEQFF	TGTGCCAGCACCACAGACAGGGGATCCTACAATGAGCAGTTCTTC
NA	TRBV30	TRBJ1-5	TRBD1	CAWSEDRHQPQHF	TGTGCCTGGAGTGAGGACAGGCATCAGCCCCAGCATTTT